In this sample, the clone carrying this TCR beta chain turned up a few times. V was pared by 3 bases and J by 2 bases, with 9 bases between. This CDR3 contains 13 residues. Germline CDR1 and CDR2: SQVTM and ANQGSEA. Each CDR3 protein is one row after TCRdb ran MiXCR on the 5' RACE reads. The repertoire has around 680,000 distinct CDR3 sequences, under 9% of them found once; the top ten carry 0.75% to 1%. The data were taken from a study of identical twins. Healthy Caucasians supplied all donations. This sample also appeared in a second study, on yellow fever vaccine responses in identical twins.

The source is a woman between 18 and 30 years old in good health. The sequenced material came from PBMCs. V and J are TRBV29-1 and TRBJ2-3; D unclear. In DNA, the CDR3 is TGCAGCGTTGACCCCGGGCTCACAGATACGCAGTATTTT. This codes for CSVDPGLTDTQYF.